This is a list of T cell receptor beta chains from one sample in a study of T cells after posttransplantation cyclophosphamide. Clones were sequenced by immunoSEQ multiplex PCR, and TCRdb holds only the in-frame ones, with some missing. The table lists approximately 21,000 clones, roughly 85% of them singletons. The input for sequencing was PBMCs, taken about 360 days after allogeneic stem cell transplant with calcineurin inhibitor and methotrexate. The origin of the receptors is a female patient aged 30 to 40 who received an allogeneic stem cell transplant from an unrelated donor, was CMV-positive, and had acute and chronic GVHD. Some T cells may be supplied by the graft donor. Both conserved end residues are part of each CDR3. Fields, in order: J gene, clone size, V gene, D gene, CDR3 protein, CDR3 DNA. The D gene is left open where the match is weak. Size tells how often a clone was seen (once, few, many) or the class of an expanded clone, and some rows leave it out.

>TRBJ2-1|NA|TRBV7-2|TRBD2
CASSFPGLYSYNEQFF
TGTGCCAGCAGCTTCCCGGGACTATACTCCTACAATGAGCAGTTCTTC
>TRBJ1-2|NA|TRBV28|NA
CATAGGGTYGYTF
TGTGCCACCGCGGGGGGGGGTACCTATGGCTACACCTTC
>TRBJ2-7|NA|TRBV28|NA
CASRLSRAGSIYEQYF
TGTGCCAGCAGGCTCTCCAGGGCCGGGTCCATCTACGAGCAGTACTTC
>TRBJ2-2|NA|TRBV6-5|TRBD2
CASSKLAGFPGELFF
TGTGCCAGCAGTAAGCTAGCGGGGTTTCCCGGGGAGCTGTTTTTT
>TRBJ2-7|NA|TRBV6-1|TRBD2
CASSEASSGQTFFHEQYF
TGTGCCAGCAGTGAAGCATCTAGCGGGCAGACTTTTTTCCACGAGCAGTACTTC
>TRBJ2-3|NA|TRBV6-1|TRBD2
CASSGRAGVRTDTQYF
TGTGCCAGCAGTGGGAGAGCGGGAGTGCGCACAGATACGCAGTATTTT
>TRBJ2-1|NA|TRBV6-1|TRBD2
CASGWWAGADEQFF
TGTGCCAGCGGGTGGTGGGCGGGAGCCGATGAGCAGTTCTTC
>TRBJ1-1|NA|TRBV29-1|NA
CSGKRLGAYVRAEAFF
TGCAGCGGCAAACGCCTGGGGGCCTACGTGAGGGCTGAAGCTTTCTTT
>TRBJ1-6|once|TRBV18|NA
CASSQGDPKSYNSPLHF
TGTGCCAGCTCACAGGGGGACCCGAAATCCTATAATTCACCCCTCCACTTT
>TRBJ1-2|NA|TRBV11-1|NA
CASSPRQLRYGYTF
TGTGCCAGCAGCCCAAGACAGCTCCGCTATGGCTACACCTTC
>TRBJ2-7|NA|TRBV6-5|NA
CASRAFRDSDYF
TGTGCCAGCAGGGCCTTCCGGGACTCCGATTACTTC
>TRBJ2-5|NA|TRBV5-1|TRBD2
CASSSTLGLAGTQETQYF
TGCGCCAGCAGCTCAACTTTAGGACTAGCGGGGACCCAAGAGACCCAGTACTTC
>TRBJ1-1|NA|TRBV27|NA
CASSFASQNTEAFF
TGTGCCAGCAGTTTTGCGTCCCAAAACACTGAAGCTTTCTTT
>TRBJ2-7|NA|TRBV15|TRBD1
CATSAWDSSEQYF
TGTGCCACCAGCGCGTGGGACAGCTCCGAGCAGTACTTC
>TRBJ2-3|NA|TRBV7-9|NA
CASSLTRVDTQYF
TGTGCCAGCAGCTTAACTAGGGTGGATACGCAGTATTTT
>TRBJ2-3|NA|TRBV7-2|TRBD2
CASRIRAGGPPDTQYF
TGTGCCAGCAGAATCAGAGCGGGAGGGCCTCCAGATACGCAGTATTTT
>TRBJ2-1|NA|TRBV27|NA
CASSFPDEQFF
TGTGCCAGCAGTTTTCCCGATGAGCAGTTCTTC
>TRBJ2-2|NA|TRBV4-3|NA
CASSQEGLFTGELFF
TGCGCCAGCAGCCAAGAGGGCTTATTCACCGGGGAGCTGTTTTTT
>TRBJ2-1|NA|TRBV19|NA
CASSTASPYNEQFF
TGTGCCAGTAGTACAGCGAGCCCCTACAATGAGCAGTTCTTC
>TRBJ2-1|NA|TRBV5-6|TRBD1
CASSTLGGVDEQFF
TGTGCCAGCAGCACCCTAGGGGGCGTCGATGAGCAGTTCTTC
>TRBJ2-2|few|TRBV5-1|TRBD1
CASSNVPGQSSTGELFF
TGCGCCAGCAGCAACGTACCGGGACAGTCGAGCACCGGGGAGCTGTTTTTT
>TRBJ1-6|NA|TRBV4-1|TRBD1
CASSQDTRTGVSPLHF
TGCGCCAGCAGCCAGGATACTAGGACAGGGGTGTCACCCCTCCACTTT
>TRBJ2-3|once|TRBV18|TRBD1
CASSPPGGRTDTQYF
TGTGCCAGCTCACCACCAGGGGGCAGAACAGATACGCAGTATTTT
>TRBJ1-1|NA|TRBV7-6|TRBD1
CASSREIETGEAFF
TGTGCCAGCAGTAGGGAAATTGAGACAGGGGAAGCTTTCTTT
>TRBJ2-5|NA|TRBV18|NA
CASSPPSSPATQYF
TGTGCCAGCTCACCACCGAGTAGCCCGGCGACCCAGTACTTC
>TRBJ2-2|NA|TRBV7-2|TRBD2
CATGLAVTGELFF
TGTGCCACGGGACTAGCGGTCACCGGGGAGCTGTTTTTT
>TRBJ2-7|few|TRBV19|NA
CASSIGWNEQYF
TGTGCCAGTAGTATCGGGTGGAACGAGCAGTACTTC
>TRBJ2-5|NA|TRBV7-2|NA
CASSSGVEAQYF
TGTGCCAGCAGCTCCGGGGTCGAGGCCCAGTACTTC
>TRBJ2-1|NA|TRBV18|TRBD2
CASSPREDNEQFF
TGTGCCAGCTCACCCCGGGAGGACAATGAGCAGTTCTTC